The sample holds a few counts of the clone carrying this T cell receptor beta chain. Trimming stripped 0 bases from V and 0 bases from J, with 10 bases between. Germline CDR1 and CDR2: SGHRS and YFSETQ. The CDR3 runs 15 residues. These data are taken from a study of identical twins. The cDNA had a unique molecular identifier and a template-switch universal primer site. Each CDR3 protein gets one entry after TCRdb re-called the 5' RACE reads with MiXCR. The sample contains 250,000 to 350,000 distinct CDR3 sequences, nearly 9.5% of which appear only once. These data were also reused for a study on yellow fever vaccine responses in identical twins.

The V and J genes are TRBV5-1 and TRBJ2-7; D is possibly TRBD1 or TRBD2 (6 bases each). This sequence originates from a woman between 18 and 29 years old in good health. The source material was CD8+ T cells sorted from blood. The CDR3 here is CASSLGGDISYEQYF. The CDR3 nucleotides are TGCGCCAGCAGCTTGGGGGGGGACATCTCCTACGAGCAGTACTTC.